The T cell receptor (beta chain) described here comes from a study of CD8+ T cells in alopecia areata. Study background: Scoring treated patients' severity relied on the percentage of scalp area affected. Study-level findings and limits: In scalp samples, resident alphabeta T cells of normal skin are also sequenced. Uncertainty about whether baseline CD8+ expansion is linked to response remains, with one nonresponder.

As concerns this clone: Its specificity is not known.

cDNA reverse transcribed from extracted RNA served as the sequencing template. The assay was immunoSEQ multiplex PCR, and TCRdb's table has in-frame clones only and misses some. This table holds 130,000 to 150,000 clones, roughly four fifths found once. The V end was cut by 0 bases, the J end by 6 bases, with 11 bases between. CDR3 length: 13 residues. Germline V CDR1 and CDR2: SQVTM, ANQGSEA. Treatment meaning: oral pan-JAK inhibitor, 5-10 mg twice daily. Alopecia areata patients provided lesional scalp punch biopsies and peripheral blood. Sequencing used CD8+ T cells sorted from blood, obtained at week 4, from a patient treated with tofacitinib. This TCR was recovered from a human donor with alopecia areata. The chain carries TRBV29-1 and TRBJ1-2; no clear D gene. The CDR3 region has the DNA TGCAGCGTTGAAGAGCCCTGGGTCCATGGCTACACCTTC. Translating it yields CSVEEPWVHGYTF. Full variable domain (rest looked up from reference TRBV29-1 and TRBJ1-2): SAVISQKPSRDICQRGTSLTIQCQVDSQVTMMFWYRQQPGQSLTLIATANQGSEATYESGFVIDKFPISRPNLTFSTLTVSNMSPEDSSIYLCSVEEPWVHGYTFGSGTRLTVV.